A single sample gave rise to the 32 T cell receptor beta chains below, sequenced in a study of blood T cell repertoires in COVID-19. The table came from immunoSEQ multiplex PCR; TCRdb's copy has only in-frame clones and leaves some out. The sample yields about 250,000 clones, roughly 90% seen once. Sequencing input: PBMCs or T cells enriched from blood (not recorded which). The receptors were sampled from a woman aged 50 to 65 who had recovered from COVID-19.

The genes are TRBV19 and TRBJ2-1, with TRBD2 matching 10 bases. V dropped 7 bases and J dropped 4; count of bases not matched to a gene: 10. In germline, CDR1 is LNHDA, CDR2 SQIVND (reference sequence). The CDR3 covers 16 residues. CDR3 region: CASKRLAGDSYNEQFF. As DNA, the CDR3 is TGTGCCAGTAAGCGGCTAGCGGGAGATTCGTACAATGAGCAGTTCTTC.

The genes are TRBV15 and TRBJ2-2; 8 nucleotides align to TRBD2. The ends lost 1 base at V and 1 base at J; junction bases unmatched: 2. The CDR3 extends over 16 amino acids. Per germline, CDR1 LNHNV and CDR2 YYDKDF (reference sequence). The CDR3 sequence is CATSRGGLGNTGELFF. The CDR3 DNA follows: TGTGCCACCAGCAGAGGGGGACTAGGGAACACCGGGGAGCTGTTTTTT.

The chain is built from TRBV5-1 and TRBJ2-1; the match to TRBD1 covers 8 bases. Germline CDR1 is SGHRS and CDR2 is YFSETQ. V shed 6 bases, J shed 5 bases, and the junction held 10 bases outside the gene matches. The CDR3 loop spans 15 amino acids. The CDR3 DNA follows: TGCGCCAGCACCCCGGGACAGGAGAAAAACAATGAGCAGTTCTTC. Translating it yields CASTPGQEKNNEQFF.

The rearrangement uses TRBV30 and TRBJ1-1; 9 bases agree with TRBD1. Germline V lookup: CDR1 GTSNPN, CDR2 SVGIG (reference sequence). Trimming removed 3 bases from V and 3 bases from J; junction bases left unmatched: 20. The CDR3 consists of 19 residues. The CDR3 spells CAWSKSPGTGKLRHTEAFF. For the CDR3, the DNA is TGTGCCTGGAGCAAAAGTCCCGGGACAGGGAAATTGCGGCACACTGAAGCTTTCTTT.

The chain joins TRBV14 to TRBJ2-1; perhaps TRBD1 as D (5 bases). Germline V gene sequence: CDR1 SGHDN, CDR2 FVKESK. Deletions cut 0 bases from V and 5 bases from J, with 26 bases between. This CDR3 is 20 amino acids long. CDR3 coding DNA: TGTGCCAGCAGCCAAGAAGGGGCCTCTCTTTTGCGGAAATGGGACAATGAGCAGTTCTTC. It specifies CASSQEGASLLRKWDNEQFF.

CDR3 nucleotides: TGTGCCAGTAAGACACAGGGGGCCAGGGGCACCGGGGAGCTGTTTTTT. Its translation: CASKTQGARGTGELFF. The rearrangement joins TRBV19 to TRBJ2-2; 9 positions agree with TRBD1. Germline CDR1 and CDR2: LNHDA and SQIVND (reference sequence). The V gene end was trimmed by 7 bases and the J gene end by 4 bases; junction bases not matched to a gene: 10. The CDR3 is made up of 16 amino acids.

The CDR3 loop reads CASSLMREQNEQYF. The CDR3 DNA sequence: TGTGCCAGCAGCTTGATGCGGGAGCAGAACGAGCAGTACTTC. V is TRBV7-2 and J is TRBJ2-7, with TRBD2 matching over 7 bases. This CDR3 region has 14 residues. Losses at the gene ends were 3 bases for V and 5 bases for J; bases not matched to a gene: 7. The germline CDR1 and CDR2 sequences are SGHTA and FQGNSA.

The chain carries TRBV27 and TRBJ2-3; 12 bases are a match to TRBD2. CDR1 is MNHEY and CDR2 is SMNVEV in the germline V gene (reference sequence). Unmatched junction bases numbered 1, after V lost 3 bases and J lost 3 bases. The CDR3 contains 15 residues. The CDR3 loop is CASSFTSGRTDTQYF. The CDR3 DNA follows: TGTGCCAGCAGTTTTACTAGCGGGAGGACAGATACGCAGTATTTT.

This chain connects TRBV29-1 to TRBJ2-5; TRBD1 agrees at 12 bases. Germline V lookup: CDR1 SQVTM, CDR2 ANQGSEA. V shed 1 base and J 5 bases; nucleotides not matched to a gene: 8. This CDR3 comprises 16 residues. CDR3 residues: CSVEGGQGASFETQYF. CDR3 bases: TGCAGCGTTGAAGGGGGACAGGGGGCTAGTTTTGAGACCCAGTACTTC.

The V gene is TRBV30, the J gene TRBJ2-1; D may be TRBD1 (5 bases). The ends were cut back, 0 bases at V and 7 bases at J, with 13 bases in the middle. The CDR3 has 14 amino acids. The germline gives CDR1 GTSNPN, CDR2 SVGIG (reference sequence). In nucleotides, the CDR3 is TGTGCCTGGAGTGTAACGACAGCGAAGAATGAGCAGTTCTTC. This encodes CAWSVTTAKNEQFF.

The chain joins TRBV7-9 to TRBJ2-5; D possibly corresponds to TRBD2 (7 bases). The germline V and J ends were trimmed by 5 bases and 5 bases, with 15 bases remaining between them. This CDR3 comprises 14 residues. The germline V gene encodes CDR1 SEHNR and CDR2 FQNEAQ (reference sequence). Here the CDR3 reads CASSRGGGPETQYF. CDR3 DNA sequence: TGTGCCAGCAGCCGCGGCGGGGGCCCCGAGACCCAGTACTTC.

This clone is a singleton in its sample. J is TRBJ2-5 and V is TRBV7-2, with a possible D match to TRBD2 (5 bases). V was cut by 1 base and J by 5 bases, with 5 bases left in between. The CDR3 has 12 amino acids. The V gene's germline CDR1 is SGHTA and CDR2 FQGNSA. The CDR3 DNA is TGTGCCAGCAGCTTAGGGAGGGAGACCCAGTACTTC. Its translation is CASSLGRETQYF.

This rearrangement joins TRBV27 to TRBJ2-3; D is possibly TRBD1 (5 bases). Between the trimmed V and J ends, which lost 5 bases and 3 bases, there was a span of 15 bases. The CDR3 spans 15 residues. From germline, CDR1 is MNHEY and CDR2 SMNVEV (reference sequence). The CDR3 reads CASSPWGDATDTQYF. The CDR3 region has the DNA TGTGCCAGCAGTCCGTGGGGCGATGCAACAGATACGCAGTATTTT.

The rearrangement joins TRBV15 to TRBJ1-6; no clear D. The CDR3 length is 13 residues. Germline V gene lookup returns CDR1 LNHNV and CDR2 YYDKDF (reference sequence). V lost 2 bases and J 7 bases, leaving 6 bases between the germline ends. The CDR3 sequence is CATSRYRNSPLHF. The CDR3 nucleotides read TGTGCCACCAGCAGATACAGAAATTCACCCCTCCACTTT. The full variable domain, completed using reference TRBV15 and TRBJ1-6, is DAMVIQNPRYQVTQFGKPVTLSCSQTLNHNVMYWYQQKSSQAPKLLFHYYDKDFNNEADTPDNFQSRRPNTSFCFLDIRSPGLGDTAMYLCATSRYRNSPLHFGNGTRLTVT.

The CDR3 spells CASSLRTGGNEQFF. The CDR3 DNA reads as TGTGCCAGCAGCTTGAGGACGGGAGGCAATGAGCAGTTCTTC. The rearrangement links TRBV5-4 to TRBJ2-1, with 7 positions matching TRBD2. CDR3 length: 14 residues. Germline-derived CDR1 and CDR2 are SGHNT and YYREEE (reference sequence). V trimming: 1 base; J trimming: 6 bases; junction bases outside the gene matches: 4.

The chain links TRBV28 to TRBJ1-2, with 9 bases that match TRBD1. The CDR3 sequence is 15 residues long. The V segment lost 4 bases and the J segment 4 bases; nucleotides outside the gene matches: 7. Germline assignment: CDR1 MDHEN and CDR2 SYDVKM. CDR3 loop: CASSSGDRASYGYTF. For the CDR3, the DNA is TGTGCCAGCAGTTCCGGGGACAGGGCATCCTATGGCTACACCTTC.

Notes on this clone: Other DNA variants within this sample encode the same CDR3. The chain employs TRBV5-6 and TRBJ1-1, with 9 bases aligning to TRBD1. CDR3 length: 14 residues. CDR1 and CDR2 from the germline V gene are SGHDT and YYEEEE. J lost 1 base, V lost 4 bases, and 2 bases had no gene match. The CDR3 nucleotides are TGTGCCAGCAGCCGGGACAGGGCGAACACTGAAGCTTTCTTT. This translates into CASSRDRANTEAFF.

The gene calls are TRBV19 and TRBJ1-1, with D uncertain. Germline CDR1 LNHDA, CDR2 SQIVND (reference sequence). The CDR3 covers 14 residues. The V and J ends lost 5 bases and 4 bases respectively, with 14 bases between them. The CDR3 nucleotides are TGTGCCAGTAGTTTGGTGACTTATCGCACTGAAGCTTTCTTT. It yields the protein CASSLVTYRTEAFF.

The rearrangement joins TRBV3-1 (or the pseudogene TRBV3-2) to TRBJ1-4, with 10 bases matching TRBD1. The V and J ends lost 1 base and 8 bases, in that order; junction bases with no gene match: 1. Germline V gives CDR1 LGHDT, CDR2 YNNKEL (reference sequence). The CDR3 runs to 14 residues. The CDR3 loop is CASSQGTGGEKLFF. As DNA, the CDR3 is TGTGCCAGCAGCCAAGGGACAGGGGGAGAAAAACTGTTTTTT.

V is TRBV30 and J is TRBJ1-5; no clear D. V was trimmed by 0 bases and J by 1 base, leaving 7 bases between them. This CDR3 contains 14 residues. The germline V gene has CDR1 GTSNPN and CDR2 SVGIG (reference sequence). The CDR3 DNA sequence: TGTGCCTGGAGTGTCTCCGTGAGCAATCAGCCCCAGCATTTT. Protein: CAWSVSVSNQPQHF.

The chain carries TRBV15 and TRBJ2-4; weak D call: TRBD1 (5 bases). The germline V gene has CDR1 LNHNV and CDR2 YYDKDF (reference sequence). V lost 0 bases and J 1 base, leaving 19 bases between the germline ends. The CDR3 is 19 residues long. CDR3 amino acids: CATSRDSGHQLLAKNIQYF. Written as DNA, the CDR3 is TGTGCCACCAGCAGAGATTCCGGACACCAACTCCTGGCCAAAAACATTCAGTACTTC.

CDR3 nucleotide sequence: TGTGCCAGCAGCCGAACTACAGGGGCGGTAGCTTTCTTT. Encoded protein: CASSRTTGAVAFF. The chain recombines TRBV5-5 with TRBJ1-1, with 7 bases identical to TRBD1. The trim removed 4 bases at V and 10 bases at J, leaving 10 bases unmatched. Germline V gives CDR1 SGHKS, CDR2 YYEKEE (reference sequence). The CDR3 has 13 residues.

CDR3 in amino acids: CAISADIGNQPQHF. The CDR3 coding sequence is TGTGCCATCAGCGCCGACATTGGCAATCAGCCCCAGCATTTT. The rearrangement joins TRBV10-3 to TRBJ1-5; D gene uncertain. Germline V gene data show CDR1 as ENHRY and CDR2 as SYGVKD. CDR3 size: 14 residues. V was cut by 6 bases and J by 2 bases, with 11 bases left in between.

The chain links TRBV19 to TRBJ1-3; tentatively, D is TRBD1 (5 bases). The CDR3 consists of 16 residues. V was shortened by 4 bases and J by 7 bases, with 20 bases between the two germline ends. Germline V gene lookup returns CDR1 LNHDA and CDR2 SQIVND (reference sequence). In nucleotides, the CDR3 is TGTGCCAGTAGTAACGGACACATCGCTCTGGGGAACACCATATATTTT. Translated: CASSNGHIALGNTIYF.

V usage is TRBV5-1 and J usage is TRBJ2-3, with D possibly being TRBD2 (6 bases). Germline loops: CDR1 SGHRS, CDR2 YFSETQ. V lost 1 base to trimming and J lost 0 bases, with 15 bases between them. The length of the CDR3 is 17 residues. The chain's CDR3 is CASSLFYGGESTDTQYF. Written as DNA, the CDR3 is TGCGCCAGCAGCTTGTTTTACGGGGGAGAGAGCACAGATACGCAGTATTTT.

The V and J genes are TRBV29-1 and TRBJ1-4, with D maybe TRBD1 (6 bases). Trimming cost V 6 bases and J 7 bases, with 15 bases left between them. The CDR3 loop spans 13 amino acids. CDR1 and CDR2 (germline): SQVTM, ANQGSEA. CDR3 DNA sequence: TGCAGCGTGGACTCAGGGGCCGGTGAAAAACTGTTTTTT. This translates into CSVDSGAGEKLFF.

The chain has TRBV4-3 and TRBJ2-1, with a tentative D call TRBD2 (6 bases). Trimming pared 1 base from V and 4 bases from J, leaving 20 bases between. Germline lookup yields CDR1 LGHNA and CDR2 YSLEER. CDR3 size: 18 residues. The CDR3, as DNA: TGCGCCAGCAGCCAAGGCGTCTTGGGGCGGGATGGATACAATGAGCAGTTCTTC. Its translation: CASSQGVLGRDGYNEQFF.

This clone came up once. The CDR3 DNA reads TGTGCCTGGAGGGAGGGATGGGACACCATATATTTT. Protein sequence: CAWREGWDTIYF. This sequence joins TRBV30 and TRBJ1-3, with unresolved D. Between the trimmed V and J ends, which lost 3 bases and 8 bases, there was a span of 11 bases. The germline gives CDR1 GTSNPN, CDR2 SVGIG (reference sequence). The CDR3 has 12 amino acids.

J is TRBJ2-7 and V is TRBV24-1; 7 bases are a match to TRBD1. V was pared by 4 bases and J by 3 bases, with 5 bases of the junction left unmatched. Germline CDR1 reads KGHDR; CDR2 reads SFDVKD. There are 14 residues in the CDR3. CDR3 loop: CATSDHGQDYEQYF. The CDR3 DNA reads TGTGCCACCAGTGACCATGGACAGGACTACGAGCAGTACTTC.

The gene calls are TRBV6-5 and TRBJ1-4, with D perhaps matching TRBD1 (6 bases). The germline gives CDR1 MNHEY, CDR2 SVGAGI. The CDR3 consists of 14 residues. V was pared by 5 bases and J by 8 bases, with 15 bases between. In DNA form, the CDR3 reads TGTGCCAGCAGTCAGGGGCTAGGGAACGAAAAACTGTTTTTT. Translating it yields CASSQGLGNEKLFF.

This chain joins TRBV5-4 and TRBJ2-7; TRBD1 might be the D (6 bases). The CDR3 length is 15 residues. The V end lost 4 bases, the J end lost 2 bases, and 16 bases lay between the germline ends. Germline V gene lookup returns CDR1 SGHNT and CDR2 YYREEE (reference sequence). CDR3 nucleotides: TGTGCCAGCAGCCTTTCCCAGGGGCAGACCTACGAGCAGTACTTC. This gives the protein CASSLSQGQTYEQYF.

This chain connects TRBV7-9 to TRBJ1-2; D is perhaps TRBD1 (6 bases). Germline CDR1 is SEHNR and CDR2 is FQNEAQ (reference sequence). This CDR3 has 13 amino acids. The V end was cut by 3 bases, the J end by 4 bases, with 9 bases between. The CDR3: CASSLGQGYGYTF. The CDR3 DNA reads TGTGCCAGCAGCTTGGGACAAGGCTATGGCTACACCTTC.